These 23 T cell receptor beta chains came from one sample sequenced in a study of beta chain features in type 1 diabetes. The investigators reverse transcribed all of the isolated RNA, so they sequenced expressed TCRB transcripts. Produced via immunoSEQ multiplex PCR; TCRdb's table is partial and in-frame only. The sample carries around 430,000 clones, around 30% recorded once. The specimen sequenced was naive CD4+ T cells from blood. These receptors were obtained from a man between 18 and 35 years old in good health.

This clone was seen only a few times. The rearrangement joins TRBV4-2 to TRBJ1-1, with 9 bases fitting TRBD1. Germline-derived CDR1 and CDR2 are LGHNA and YNFKEQ. With V trimmed by 0 bases and J by 3 bases, 2 bases remained unmatched. The CDR3 length is 15 residues. The CDR3 reads CASSQDGQGHTEAFF. The CDR3 coding sequence is TGTGCCAGCAGCCAAGATGGACAGGGGCACACTGAAGCTTTCTTT.

The chain combines TRBV29-1 with TRBJ1-4, with D possibly being TRBD1 (5 bases). This CDR3 region has 16 residues. Trimming cost V 3 bases and J 0 bases, with 14 bases left between them. CDR1 and CDR2 from the germline V gene are SQVTM and ANQGSEA. The CDR3 coding sequence is TGCAGCGTTGAGGGTGGGGGACCTGCAACTAATGAAAAACTGTTTTTT. It encodes CSVEGGGPATNEKLFF. Full variable domain (missing parts from reference TRBV29-1 and TRBJ1-4): SAVISQKPSRDICQRGTSLTIQCQVDSQVTMMFWYRQQPGQSLTLIATANQGSEATYESGFVIDKFPISRPNLTFSTLTVSNMSPEDSSIYLCSVEGGGPATNEKLFFGSGTQLSVL.

The CDR3 DNA is TGTGCCTGGAGCCAGGGACTAGTCTACGAGCAGTACTTC. It specifies CAWSQGLVYEQYF. This chain links TRBV30 with TRBJ2-7; 8 bases align to TRBD2. The length of the CDR3 is 13 residues. The germline gives CDR1 GTSNPN, CDR2 SVGIG (reference sequence). Trimming at V came to 3 bases and at J to 3 bases, leaving 4 bases not matched to a gene.

This clone was counted only a few times. The CDR3 sequence: CASSFPAGVFGETQYF. CDR3 bases: TGTGCCAGCAGCTTTCCAGCGGGAGTTTTTGGGGAGACCCAGTACTTC. V usage is TRBV7-8 and J usage is TRBJ2-5, with TRBD2 matching over 8 bases. The CDR3 covers 16 residues. V was pared by 3 bases and J by 5 bases, with 11 bases of the junction left unmatched. CDR1 and CDR2 from the germline V gene are SGHVS and FQNEAQ.

This clone was seen a few times. J is TRBJ1-1 and V is TRBV9, with a possible D match to TRBD1 (5 bases). Trimming shortened V by 0 bases and J by 2 bases, and 8 bases separated the two germline ends. The CDR3 has 14 amino acids. Germline CDR1 and CDR2: SGDLS and YYNGEE. The CDR3 DNA is TGTGCCAGCAGCGTAGTCGACAGTAACACTGAAGCTTTCTTT. It translates to CASSVVDSNTEAFF.

The chain joins TRBV30 to TRBJ2-3; D possibly corresponds to TRBD2 (6 bases). The V gene's germline CDR1 is GTSNPN and CDR2 SVGIG (reference sequence). V lost 0 bases and J lost 7, with 14 bases in between. This CDR3 spans 14 amino acids. CDR3 in amino acids: CAWSVRLRGYTQYF. CDR3 nucleotides: TGTGCCTGGAGTGTACGATTGCGGGGTTATACGCAGTATTTT.

The chain carries TRBV30 and TRBJ2-3; TRBD2 aligns across 7 bases. The CDR3 spans 14 residues. From germline, CDR1 is GTSNPN and CDR2 SVGIG (reference sequence). V trimming: 8 bases; J trimming: 6 bases; junction bases outside the gene matches: 14. Here the CDR3 reads CAGASGLTPDTQYF. CDR3 in DNA: TGTGCCGGCGCTAGCGGTCTTACCCCGGATACGCAGTATTTT.

This clone was counted only a few times. The rearrangement links TRBV9 to TRBJ1-2, with D tentatively TRBD1 (5 bases). The CDR3 has 15 amino acids. V was shortened by 2 bases and J by 1 base, with 12 bases between the two germline ends. The germline CDR1 and CDR2 sequences are SGDLS and YYNGEE. The CDR3 DNA sequence: TGTGCCAGCAGCGTCCGGGACGGTTATAACTATGGCTACACCTTC. Amino acids: CASSVRDGYNYGYTF.

The rearrangement links TRBV6-4 to TRBJ2-1; D possibly uses TRBD1 or TRBD2 (5 bases each). The V and J ends lost 0 bases and 6 bases respectively, with 6 bases between them. CDR3 length: 13 amino acids. The germline CDR1 and CDR2 sequences are MRHNA and SNTAGT. The CDR3 DNA reads TGTGCCAGCAGTGACTCGAGGGGCAATGAGCAGTTCTTC. Protein product: CASSDSRGNEQFF.

V usage is TRBV29-1 and J usage is TRBJ2-5; tentative D call: TRBD1 (5 bases). This CDR3 has 13 amino acids. Per the germline V gene, CDR1 is SQVTM and CDR2 is ANQGSEA. V gave up 3 bases and J gave up 1 base, with 9 bases separating them. CDR3 sequence: CSVDRTLQETQYF. In DNA, the CDR3 is TGCAGCGTTGACCGGACACTCCAAGAGACCCAGTACTTC.

This clone was seen more than once but under ten times. The chain carries TRBV19 and TRBJ2-6; TRBD1 or TRBD2 may be the D gene (5 bases each). CDR3 size: 15 residues. Trimming cost V 5 bases and J 2 bases, with 10 bases left between them. Germline-derived CDR1 and CDR2 are LNHDA and SQIVND (reference sequence). The DNA of the CDR3 is TGTGCCAGTAGTGGGACGGAGGCTGGGGCCAACGTCCTGACTTTC. Translated, it gives CASSGTEAGANVLTF.

The V call is TRBV30, the J call TRBJ2-7; tentatively, D is TRBD1 or TRBD2 (5 bases each). Trimming cost V 2 bases and J 4 bases, with 12 bases left between them. CDR3 length: 13 residues. Germline assignment: CDR1 GTSNPN and CDR2 SVGIG (reference sequence). In DNA, the CDR3 is TGTGCCTGGAGTCACGGGGCTCTGTACGAGCAGTACTTC. Encoded protein: CAWSHGALYEQYF.

This clone has only a few counts. This rearrangement joins TRBV27 to TRBJ2-4; D is ambiguous. CDR3 size: 12 residues. Germline assignment: CDR1 MNHEY and CDR2 SMNVEV (reference sequence). Trimming removed 4 bases at V and 4 bases at J, with 5 bases between. CDR3 residues: CASSSTKNIQYF. In DNA, the CDR3 is TGTGCCAGCAGTTCTACTAAAAACATTCAGTACTTC.

The V and J genes are TRBV4-3 and TRBJ1-3; 8 bases fit TRBD1. CDR3 length: 15 residues. V dropped 4 bases and J dropped 4; count of bases not matched to a gene: 6. From germline, CDR1 is LGHNA and CDR2 YSLEER. Here the CDR3 reads CASSPQGARGNTIYF. CDR3 in DNA: TGCGCCAGCAGCCCGCAGGGGGCGAGAGGAAACACCATATATTTT.

Only a few counts were recorded for this clone. V is TRBV4-1 and J is TRBJ2-1; TRBD2 matches at 11 bases. The trim removed 3 bases at V and 8 bases at J, leaving 9 bases unmatched. The CDR3 consists of 16 residues. The germline V gene encodes CDR1 MGHRA and CDR2 YSYEKL. In DNA form, the CDR3 reads TGCGCCAGCAGCCACACCGGGACTAGCGGTTTAGATGAGCAGTTCTTC. This sequence encodes CASSHTGTSGLDEQFF.

This clone was recorded a few times. The chain carries TRBV5-1 and TRBJ2-7; no reliable D call. The germline CDR1 and CDR2 sequences are SGHRS and YFSETQ. V was pared by 0 bases and J by 2 bases, with 9 bases between. The length of the CDR3 is 14 residues. The CDR3 DNA reads TGCGCCAGCAGCTTGGAGGGCATCCCCTACGAGCAGTACTTC. It yields the protein CASSLEGIPYEQYF. The variable domain in full, completed from reference TRBV5-1 and TRBJ2-7, reads KAGVTQTPRYLIKTRGQQVTLSCSPISGHRSVSWYQQTPGQGLQFLFEYFSETQRNKGNFPGRFSGRQFSNSRSEMNVSTLELGDSALYLCASSLEGIPYEQYFGPGTRLTVT.

This clone was picked up a small number of times. The chain combines TRBV7-2 with TRBJ2-1, with D possibly matching TRBD1 (5 bases). The V and J ends lost 3 bases and 6 bases respectively, with 9 bases between them. CDR1 and CDR2 from the germline V gene are SGHTA and FQGNSA. The CDR3 is 13 amino acids. The DNA of the CDR3 is TGTGCCAGCAGCTTTACAGGCGGCAATGAGCAGTTCTTC. Its translation: CASSFTGGNEQFF.

The chain couples TRBV6-5 to TRBJ1-1; D may be TRBD1 (5 bases). Trimming left V 6 bases short and J 2 bases short, with 16 bases between. The V gene's germline CDR1 is MNHEY and CDR2 SVGAGI. This CDR3 has 15 residues. For the CDR3, the DNA is TGTGCCAGCAGGCCAGACAGAGGAACCAACACTGAAGCTTTCTTT. Protein product: CASRPDRGTNTEAFF.

The chain is built from TRBV2 and TRBJ1-2, with a possible D match to TRBD1 (6 bases). This CDR3 has 17 amino acids. Deletions cut 6 bases from V and 3 bases from J, with 23 bases between. The germline V gene encodes CDR1 SNHLY and CDR2 FYNNEI. In DNA, the CDR3 is TGTGCCAGCAGGGCGGGGAGACAGGCCCTTCTTGACTATGGCTACACCTTC. This codes for CASRAGRQALLDYGYTF.

The chain employs TRBV2 and TRBJ2-1, with TRBD2 as a possible D gene (6 bases). The CDR3 has 13 residues. The germline V gene encodes CDR1 SNHLY and CDR2 FYNNEI. Between the trimmed V and J ends, which lost 6 bases and 7 bases, there was a span of 13 bases. The CDR3: CASRRDSENEQFF. The CDR3 nucleotides read TGTGCCAGCAGGCGGGACTCTGAAAATGAGCAGTTCTTC.

In its sample, this clone was seen a few times. Other nucleotide sequences in the sample specify the same CDR3. V usage is TRBV4-3 and J usage is TRBJ2-3; 8 nucleotides agree with TRBD2. The germline gives CDR1 LGHNA, CDR2 YSLEER. The CDR3 has 16 residues. The trim removed 0 bases at V and 1 base at J, leaving 3 bases unmatched. The CDR3 nucleotides are TGCGCCAGCAGCCAAGATCAAGCGGGAGGCACAGATACGCAGTATTTT. This translates into CASSQDQAGGTDTQYF.

The chain has TRBV29-1 and TRBJ2-3, with 10 bases lining up with TRBD2. The trim removed 4 bases at V and 5 bases at J, leaving 6 bases unmatched. This CDR3 has 14 amino acids. The V gene's germline CDR1 is SQVTM and CDR2 ANQGSEA. CDR3 sequence: CSVGAGGPIDTQYF. The CDR3 region has the DNA TGCAGCGTTGGAGCGGGAGGGCCTATAGATACGCAGTATTTT.

The chain joins TRBV9 to TRBJ2-2; D is unclear. The CDR3 spans 14 residues. Germline lookup yields CDR1 SGDLS and CDR2 YYNGEE. V lost 4 bases to trimming and J lost 4 bases, with 11 bases between them. The chain's CDR3 is CASSPRPGTGELFF. CDR3 in DNA: TGTGCCAGCAGCCCTCGACCAGGCACCGGGGAGCTGTTTTTT.